Listed below are T cell receptor beta chains from one sample, sequenced in a study of T cells in Graves' hyperthyroidism and ophthalmopathy. One entry per CDR3 protein results from TCRdb running MiXCR on the multiplex PCR reads. The sample yields around 370,000 distinct CDR3 sequences, less than 20% seen once. The sample taken for sequencing was blood. These receptors all come from a man in his late teens or twenties with Graves' ophthalmopathy. Both conserved end residues are part of each CDR3. A D gene is named only where the DNA matches it firmly. Clone size is not always given. Where it is, it says once, few, many or a class for expanded clones.

clone size | J gene | CDR3 length | V gene | D gene | CDR3 DNA | CDR3 protein
many | TRBJ2-3 | 12 | TRBV7-8 | - | TGTGCCAGCAGCTCAGACTCAGATACGCAGTATTTT | CASSSDSDTQYF
many | TRBJ2-7 | 13 | TRBV18 | - | TGTGCCAGCTCACCGACGCCGGGGAGCGAGCAGTACTTC | CASSPTPGSEQYF
few | TRBJ1-2 | 14 | TRBV4-2 | TRBD1 | TGTGCCAGCAGCTGGACAGGGGGCCAGTATGGCTACACCTTC | CASSWTGGQYGYTF
- | TRBJ2-2 | 16 | TRBV7-6 | - | TGTGCCAGCAGCCCCACGGGCGGGTCGAACACCGGGGAGCTGTTTTTT | CASSPTGGSNTGELFF
many | TRBJ2-1 | 16 | TRBV12-3/TRBV12-4 | - | TGTGCCAGCAGTTCTAACAGCCTCTCCTCCTATAATGAGCAGTTCTTC | CASSSNSLSSYNEQFF
- | TRBJ1-3 | 16 | TRBV5-6 | - | TGTGCCAGCAGCTTGGTCGGGAATCAAACCGGAAACACCATATATTTT | CASSLVGNQTGNTIYF
many | TRBJ1-6 | 17 | TRBV3-1 | - | TGTGCCAGCAGCCAACCCCGAGGAGCAGGAGAAAATTCACCCCTCCACTTT | CASSQPRGAGENSPLHF
many | TRBJ2-1 | 13 | TRBV11-3 | - | TGTGCCAGCAGCTTGTACAGTGCGGATGAGCAGTTCTTC | CASSLYSADEQFF
few | TRBJ1-2 | 14 | TRBV3-1 | - | TGTGCCAGCAGCCAAGCTCTTTCCCGCTATGGCTACACCTTC | CASSQALSRYGYTF
many | TRBJ2-7 | 18 | TRBV28 | - | TGTGCCAGCAGTTTAAATTTATTTCTAGCAGGAGGGGTCTACGAGCAGTACTTC | CASSLNLFLAGGVYEQYF